These 26 T cell receptor beta chains originate from one sample sequenced in a study of neurological immune-mediated disorders. TCRdb reanalysed the 5' RACE reads using MiXCR and keeps one entry per CDR3 protein. This sample has under 70,000 distinct CDR3 sequences, with around 5.2% found just once. Sequenced sample: PBMCs. The receptor source for this set is a woman aged 25-40 years with multiple sclerosis.

At least ten counts were recorded for this clonotype. The gene calls are TRBV20-1 and TRBJ2-7; perhaps D is TRBD1 or TRBD2 (5 bases each). The CDR3 has 13 residues. Trimming removed 3 bases from V and 0 bases from J, with 9 bases in between. The V gene's germline CDR1 is DFQATT and CDR2 SNEGSKA (reference sequence). The chain's CDR3 is CSARGTSSYEQYF. DNA of the CDR3: TGCAGTGCTAGGGGGACCTCCTCCTACGAGCAGTACTTC.

This clonotype was seen repeatedly, ten times or more. The rearrangement joins TRBV21-1 to TRBJ2-1; no check of the table's D call, TRBD1, against the DNA was made. TRBV21-1 is described as a pseudogene. The length of the CDR3 is 16 residues. CDR3 loop: CASSMGQGPCYNEQFF. CDR3 DNA: TGTGCCAGCAGCATGGGACAGGGGCCATGTTACAATGAGCAGTTCTTC.

This clonotype was picked up many times. This sequence joins TRBV20-1 and TRBJ1-2; D gene ambiguous. V was shortened by 6 bases and J by 8 bases, with 22 bases between the two germline ends. The CDR3 sequence is 14 residues long. In germline, CDR1 is DFQATT, CDR2 SNEGSKA (reference sequence). In DNA, the CDR3 is TGCAGTGCCCCGACAACTCCTGGCGGCGGCGGCTACACCTTC. Translated: CSAPTTPGGGGYTF.

This clonotype has just a few counts. The rearrangement links TRBV5-1 to TRBJ2-2; no reliable D call. The CDR3 runs 14 residues. V lost 1 base, J lost 1 base, and 5 bases lay in between. Germline values: CDR1 SGHRS, CDR2 YFSETQ. The CDR3, as DNA: TGCGCCAGCAGCTTGATAGAGAACACCGGGGAGCTGTTTTTT. Translated: CASSLIENTGELFF. Combining the CDR3 with reference TRBV5-1 and TRBJ2-2 gives the whole variable domain KAGVTQTPRYLIKTRGQQVTLSCSPISGHRSVSWYQQTPGQGLQFLFEYFSETQRNKGNFPGRFSGRQFSNSRSEMNVSTLELGDSALYLCASSLIENTGELFFGEGSRLTVL.

This clonotype was counted ten times or more. The rearrangement joins TRBV28 to TRBJ2-7; D could derive from TRBD1 or TRBD2 (6 bases each). Trimming pared 4 bases from V and 5 bases from J, leaving 18 bases between. Germline V gene sequence: CDR1 MDHEN, CDR2 SYDVKM. This CDR3 comprises 15 residues. CDR3 nucleotide sequence: TGTGCCAGCAGTTCGCCCCCCGGGGGCAGCCACGAGCAGTACTTC. Its translation: CASSSPPGGSHEQYF.

This clonotype was counted many times. This chain connects TRBV20-1 to TRBJ2-7; the D is unclear. The CDR3 is made up of 13 amino acids. The germline V gene has CDR1 DFQATT and CDR2 SNEGSKA (reference sequence). The V and J ends lost 6 bases and 3 bases respectively, with 15 bases between them. The CDR3 spells CSAKTTAFYEQYF. The DNA of the CDR3 is TGCAGTGCCAAAACCACCGCGTTCTACGAGCAGTACTTC.

This clonotype turned up a few times. The chain joins TRBV7-6 to TRBJ2-1; TRBD2 agrees at 14 bases. With 3 bases clipped from V and 7 bases from J, the junction kept 11 bases outside the gene matches. CDR1 is SGHVS, CDR2 FNYEAQ, per germline. This CDR3 is 18 amino acids long. CDR3 protein: CASSLGIGLAGGINEQFF. The CDR3 nucleotides read TGTGCCAGCAGCTTGGGAATTGGACTAGCGGGGGGCATAAATGAGCAGTTCTTC. Combining the CDR3 with reference TRBV7-6 and TRBJ2-1 gives the whole variable domain GAGVSQSPRYKVTKRGQDVALRCDPISGHVSLYWYRQALGQGPEFLTYFNYEAQQDKSGLPNDRFSAERPEGSISTLTIQRTEQRDSAMYRCASSLGIGLAGGINEQFFGPGTRLTVL.

This clonotype was found many times. The chain employs TRBV9 and TRBJ2-1; D remains unclear. This CDR3 contains 13 residues. Looked up from germline, CDR1 is SGDLS and CDR2 is YYNGEE. V was shortened by 0 bases and J by 7 bases, with 8 bases between the two germline ends. CDR3 sequence: CASSVELGNEQFF. The CDR3 DNA is TGTGCCAGCAGCGTAGAATTGGGGAATGAGCAGTTCTTC.

This clonotype was seen at least ten times. The DNA for the CDR3 is TGTGCCAGCAGTGCTTCAGGAGGATACGAGCAGTACTTC. Its translation: CASSASGGYEQYF. This rearrangement joins TRBV6-1 to TRBJ2-7; the D gene is possibly TRBD2 (5 bases). CDR1 and CDR2 (germline): MNHNS, SASEGT. The CDR3 extends over 13 amino acids. The V end lost 4 bases, the J end lost 4 bases, and 11 bases lay between the germline ends.

The table lists this clonotype with many counts. The V call is TRBV12-3 or TRBV12-4, the J call TRBJ2-3; tentative D call: TRBD2 (7 bases). The germline V and J ends were trimmed by 2 bases and 11 bases, with 11 bases remaining between them. There are 12 residues in the CDR3. In DNA form, the CDR3 reads TGTGCCAGCAGTTTAAAGGGGGGGCGGCAGTATTTT. It yields the protein CASSLKGGRQYF.

This clonotype was recorded at least ten times. The chain has TRBV2 and TRBJ1-1; D ambiguous. The CDR3 consists of 13 residues. Germline assignment: CDR1 SNHLY and CDR2 FYNNEI. V was pared by 4 bases and J by 5 bases, with 11 bases between. CDR3 coding DNA: TGTGCCAGCAGTGCGACCCTCAGAACTGAAGCTTTCTTT. Translation: CASSATLRTEAFF.

In this sample, this clonotype turned up many times. The chain has TRBV28 and TRBJ1-5; 8 bases match TRBD1. Germline values: CDR1 MDHEN, CDR2 SYDVKM. V shed 3 bases, J shed 2 bases, and the junction held 3 bases outside the gene matches. The CDR3 has 15 amino acids. Here the CDR3 reads CASSFGQGGNQPQHF. The CDR3 region has the DNA TGTGCCAGCAGTTTTGGACAGGGCGGCAATCAGCCCCAGCATTTT.

This clonotype has a handful of counts. The J gene is TRBJ2-5, the V gene TRBV20-1; no definite D call. V was pared by 1 base and J by 5 bases, with 11 bases between. Germline V gene sequence: CDR1 DFQATT, CDR2 SNEGSKA (reference sequence). The CDR3 loop spans 13 amino acids. This CDR3 is CSARGGRRETQYF. The CDR3 coding sequence is TGCAGTGCTAGAGGAGGAAGGCGGGAGACCCAGTACTTC.

The table lists this clonotype with many counts. The chain employs TRBV20-1 and TRBJ1-6; TRBD1 agrees at 7 bases. The V gene end was trimmed by 4 bases and the J gene end by 8 bases; junction bases not matched to a gene: 8. CDR1 is DFQATT and CDR2 is SNEGSKA in the germline V gene (reference sequence). This CDR3 is built from 14 residues. The CDR3 DNA sequence: TGCAGTGCTATCCGGGGACAGATTCATTCACCCCTCCACTTT. It encodes CSAIRGQIHSPLHF.

This clonotype has a count of ten or more. The rearrangement links TRBV5-1 to TRBJ2-7; 10 bases match TRBD1. The CDR3 covers 15 residues. V dropped 2 bases and J dropped 2; count of bases not matched to a gene: 4. Germline-derived CDR1 and CDR2 are SGHRS and YFSETQ. The CDR3 DNA is TGCGCCAGCAGCTTCCCCGGGACAGGGGCCTACGAGCAGTACTTC. Translating it yields CASSFPGTGAYEQYF.

This clonotype was detected ten times or more. CDR3 sequence (DNA): TGCGCCAGCAGTAGCACGCGTCTTGGGAATGAGCAGTTCTTC. It specifies CASSSTRLGNEQFF. The chain links TRBV10-1 to TRBJ2-1; D is uncertain. This CDR3 has 14 residues. Trimming removed 5 bases from V and 7 bases from J, with 15 bases in between. Germline values: CDR1 WNHNN, CDR2 SYGVQD (reference sequence).

This clonotype appeared many times. The chain couples TRBV15 to TRBJ2-1; 9 nucleotides agree with TRBD1. This CDR3 spans 17 amino acids. Germline V CDR1 and CDR2: LNHNV, YYDKDF (reference sequence). The V and J ends lost 1 base and 10 bases, in that order; junction bases with no gene match: 14. In DNA form, the CDR3 reads TGTGCCACCAGCAGAGGGGTAGGACAGGGGACCGCTGAGGAGCAGTTCTTC. It yields the protein CATSRGVGQGTAEEQFF.

In this sample, this clonotype turned up many times. The chain combines TRBV9 with TRBJ2-3, with D possibly being TRBD1 or TRBD2 (5 bases each). Germline V lookup: CDR1 SGDLS, CDR2 YYNGEE. The ends were cut back, 2 bases at V and 0 bases at J, with 16 bases in the middle. The CDR3 length is 17 residues. The CDR3 region is CASSVAGLGISTDTQYF. CDR3 nucleotides: TGTGCCAGCAGCGTCGCAGGGCTCGGGATAAGCACAGATACGCAGTATTTT.

This clonotype has ten or more counts. This chain uses TRBV5-1 with TRBJ1-2, with D possibly matching TRBD1 (6 bases). The CDR3 loop spans 17 amino acids. The germline gives CDR1 SGHRS, CDR2 YFSETQ. V was cut by 0 bases and J by 2 bases, with 17 bases left in between. The CDR3 protein is CASSLDTGHAMNYGYTF. CDR3 coding DNA: TGCGCCAGCAGCTTGGACACGGGACACGCCATGAACTATGGCTACACCTTC.

This clonotype was picked up many times. V and J are TRBV20-1 and TRBJ1-4, with a possible D match to TRBD1 (5 bases). The CDR3 length is 13 residues. The germline V and J ends were trimmed by 6 bases and 7 bases, with 15 bases remaining between them. CDR1 is DFQATT, CDR2 SNEGSKA, per germline (reference sequence). The DNA of the CDR3 is TGCAGTGCGACGTCAGGGCTGAGTGAAAAACTGTTTTTT. It is translated as CSATSGLSEKLFF.

The gene calls are TRBV20-1 and TRBJ1-5; 11 positions agree with TRBD1. This CDR3 contains 18 residues. With V trimmed by 0 bases and J by 0 bases, 7 bases remained unmatched. Germline V CDR1 and CDR2: DFQATT, SNEGSKA (reference sequence). CDR3 DNA sequence: TGCAGTGCTAGAGATCCAGGGACAGGGGGGTATAGCAATCAGCCCCAGCATTTT. Translation: CSARDPGTGGYSNQPQHF.

As to this clonotype: A read error may explain this, as a much larger clone is one base away. This rearrangement joins TRBV6-2 or TRBV6-3 to TRBJ1-5; the D gene is possibly TRBD1 (6 bases). This CDR3 contains 14 residues. Per the germline V gene, CDR1 is MNHEY and CDR2 is SVGEGT. This CDR3 reads CANSNRQVREGQHF. DNA for the CDR3: TGTGCCAACAGTAACCGACAGGTCCGAGAAGGCCAGCATTTT.

This clonotype was seen ten or more times. The V call is TRBV5-1, the J call TRBJ1-1; D may be TRBD1 (6 bases). The CDR3 length is 13 residues. CDR1 and CDR2 from the germline V gene are SGHRS and YFSETQ. V was shortened by 0 bases and J by 5 bases, with 8 bases between the two germline ends. CDR3 sequence: CASSLGGATEAFF. Here the CDR3 DNA reads TGCGCCAGCAGCTTGGGGGGGGCGACTGAAGCTTTCTTT.

This clonotype was observed at least ten times. The V call is TRBV5-1, the J call TRBJ1-1, with D perhaps TRBD1 (6 bases). This CDR3 region has 15 residues. The germline V gene encodes CDR1 SGHRS and CDR2 YFSETQ. The ends were cut back, 4 bases at V and 11 bases at J, with 24 bases in the middle. CDR3 bases: TGCGCCAGCAGCAGCATCGTTGGGGGCGCTTCCGTTGCTTTCTTT. Protein product: CASSSIVGGASVAFF.

Of note for this clonotype: A clone one base away is much larger, so this may be a read error. The CDR3 nucleotides are TGCAGCGTTGTAGGGGGAAAGGGGGCTGGTGAGCAGTTCTTC. It yields the protein CSVVGGKGAGEQFF. The chain has TRBV29-1 and TRBJ2-1, with 7 bases aligning to TRBD1. CDR1 and CDR2 (germline): SQVTM, ANQGSEA. The CDR3 totals 14 residues. V gave up 4 bases and J gave up 9 bases; unmatched junction bases: 12.

The V call is TRBV20-1, the J call TRBJ2-1, with no clear D. The CDR3 totals 14 residues. Germline CDR1 is DFQATT and CDR2 is SNEGSKA (reference sequence). The germline V and J ends were trimmed by 3 bases and 7 bases, with 16 bases remaining between them. CDR3 amino acids: CSARIHPKGNEQFF. CDR3 in DNA: TGCAGTGCTAGGATACACCCGAAGGGTAATGAGCAGTTCTTC.